These 30 T cell receptor beta chains share one sample of origin, sequenced in a study of blood T cell repertoires in COVID-19. Repertoires were generated with immunoSEQ multiplex PCR, while TCRdb's copy carries only in-frame clones and drops some. The table shows about 190,000 clones, with about 78% occurring only once. The source material was PBMCs or T cells enriched from blood (not recorded which). Receptor source: a woman aged 45-65 years who had recovered from COVID-19.

J is TRBJ2-7 and V is TRBV28; D gene unclear. The germline gives CDR1 MDHEN, CDR2 SYDVKM. The CDR3 is made up of 12 amino acids. The V end lost 6 bases, the J end lost 10 bases, and 16 bases lay between the germline ends. DNA of the CDR3: TGTGCCAGCAGCCTAGGAACGTATGGACAGTACTTC. It codes for CASSLGTYGQYF.

J is TRBJ2-7 and V is TRBV28; 9 bases are a match to TRBD1. From germline, CDR1 is MDHEN and CDR2 SYDVKM. With 1 base clipped from V and 0 bases from J, the junction kept 1 base outside the gene matches. The CDR3 spans 15 residues. This CDR3 reads CASSLLTGGSYEQYF. The CDR3 DNA follows: TGTGCCAGCAGTTTATTGACAGGGGGCTCCTACGAGCAGTACTTC.

This sequence joins TRBV27 and TRBJ1-2, with D unresolved. Trimming cost V 6 bases and J 0 bases, with 8 bases left between them. The CDR3 covers 13 residues. CDR1 and CDR2 from the germline V gene are MNHEY and SMNVEV (reference sequence). The CDR3 region has the DNA TGTGCCAGCAGCCCCCAGGCTAACTATGGCTACACCTTC. This sequence encodes CASSPQANYGYTF.

This clone was counted once. The CDR3 loop reads CASTLGTSGSNEQFF. DNA of the CDR3: TGTGCCAGTACCCTCGGGACTAGCGGGAGTAATGAGCAGTTCTTC. The rearrangement uses TRBV19 and TRBJ2-1, with 14 bases lining up with TRBD2. Trimming cost V 7 bases and J 7 bases; bases outside gene matches: 6. The CDR3 covers 15 residues. Germline V gene data show CDR1 as LNHDA and CDR2 as SQIVND (reference sequence).

This chain connects TRBV5-1 to TRBJ2-7; TRBD2 matches at 7 bases. CDR3 length equals 15 residues. Germline-derived CDR1 and CDR2 are SGHRS and YFSETQ. V lost 4 bases to trimming and J lost 6 bases; unmatched junction nucleotides: 13. The CDR3 nucleotides are TGCGCCAGCAGCCCTAGCGGCTGGGGCGGCGGCGAGCAGTACTTC. Translating gives CASSPSGWGGGEQYF.

The genes are TRBV5-1 and TRBJ2-7; 9 nucleotides line up with TRBD1. The CDR3 has 12 residues. Germline V gives CDR1 SGHRS, CDR2 YFSETQ. Losses at the gene ends were 4 bases for V and 6 bases for J; bases not matched to a gene: 2. CDR3 protein: CASSTDRGEQYF. The CDR3 DNA is TGCGCCAGCAGCACGGACAGGGGCGAGCAGTACTTC.

This clone was observed a few times. The chain recombines TRBV7-3 with TRBJ1-6; D call uncertain. The CDR3 contains 14 residues. V lost 5 bases to trimming and J lost 5 bases, with 10 bases between them. Germline V gene lookup returns CDR1 SGHTA and CDR2 FQGTGA. This CDR3 reads CASSRASDNSPLHF. DNA for the CDR3: TGTGCCAGCAGCCGAGCTAGCGATAATTCACCCCTCCACTTT.

This clone was counted between two and nine times. The rearrangement uses TRBV28 and TRBJ1-2; D unclear. The CDR3 length is 12 residues. In germline, CDR1 is MDHEN, CDR2 SYDVKM. V was clipped by 7 bases and J by 4 bases, with 10 bases between them. In DNA, the CDR3 is TGTGCCAGCATAGGCCGAGGCTATGGCTACACCTTC. Amino acids: CASIGRGYGYTF.

DNA for the CDR3: TGTGCCAGCAGTTTAAATGAGGGGACAGGGCCCTACGAGCAGTACTTC. The encoded protein is CASSLNEGTGPYEQYF. The rearrangement joins TRBV28 to TRBJ2-7; TRBD1 matches at 9 bases. The CDR3 is 16 residues long. V trimming: 2 bases; J trimming: 2 bases; junction bases outside the gene matches: 7. Germline values: CDR1 MDHEN, CDR2 SYDVKM.

The genes are TRBV28 and TRBJ2-7; TRBD1 matches at 8 bases. Germline V gives CDR1 MDHEN, CDR2 SYDVKM. V trimming: 5 bases; J trimming: 2 bases; junction bases outside the gene matches: 14. This CDR3 has 17 residues. CDR3: CASSLWAPGQVPYEQYF. The DNA for the CDR3 is TGTGCCAGCAGTCTCTGGGCCCCGGGACAGGTTCCCTACGAGCAGTACTTC.

V and J are TRBV24-1 and TRBJ1-4, with D uncertain. With 4 bases removed from V and 5 bases from J, the gap between germline ends came to 7 bases. The CDR3 spans 13 residues. CDR1 is KGHDR and CDR2 is SFDVKD in the germline V gene. In DNA form, the CDR3 reads TGTGCCACCAGTGAGGGCTTGAATGAAAAACTGTTTTTT. Protein sequence: CATSEGLNEKLFF.

This chain links TRBV2 with TRBJ1-2, with a weak D call TRBD1 (5 bases). V gave up 5 bases and J gave up 7 bases, with 14 bases separating them. Germline-derived CDR1 and CDR2 are SNHLY and FYNNEI. There are 13 residues in the CDR3. The CDR3 spells CASSPQGMAGYTF. The DNA of the CDR3 is TGTGCCAGCAGTCCCCAGGGAATGGCTGGCTACACCTTC.

The V gene is TRBV30, the J gene TRBJ2-3; D perhaps matches TRBD2 (5 bases). Germline V gene lookup returns CDR1 GTSNPN and CDR2 SVGIG (reference sequence). The CDR3 sequence is 15 residues long. V was cut by 3 bases and J by 4 bases, with 17 bases left in between. The CDR3 coding sequence is TGTGCCTGGAGAAACCTAGCAGCAGCGGCAGATACGCAGTATTTT. Amino acids: CAWRNLAAAADTQYF.

This chain uses TRBV5-1 with TRBJ2-3; a possible D gene is TRBD1 (6 bases). This CDR3 has 16 amino acids. Germline values: CDR1 SGHRS, CDR2 YFSETQ. Trimming pared 6 bases from V and 1 base from J, leaving 18 bases between. CDR3 residues: CASTPARGSGTDTQYF. The CDR3 coding sequence is TGCGCCAGCACCCCCGCTAGGGGGAGTGGCACAGATACGCAGTATTTT.

The chain employs TRBV7-3 and TRBJ2-1; TRBD1 aligns across 9 bases. Trimming took 2 bases from V and 3 from J; bases not matched to a gene: 2. The germline gives CDR1 SGHTA, CDR2 FQGTGA. The CDR3 has 15 amino acids. Written as DNA, the CDR3 is TGTGCCAGCAGCTTAGGGACAGGGATCTACAATGAGCAGTTCTTC. This gives the protein CASSLGTGIYNEQFF.

The V call is TRBV6-6, the J call TRBJ1-1, with D unclear. Looked up from germline, CDR1 is MNHNY and CDR2 is SVGAGI (reference sequence). This CDR3 has 12 amino acids. V dropped 7 bases and J dropped 6 bases, with 12 bases sitting between them. The CDR3 here is CASNGGISEAFF. In DNA, the CDR3 is TGTGCCAGCAACGGAGGGATTTCTGAAGCTTTCTTT.

The rearrangement uses TRBV7-3 and TRBJ2-7, with TRBD2 matching 9 bases. V dropped 5 bases and J dropped 3; count of bases not matched to a gene: 23. CDR3 length: 20 residues. Germline V CDR1 and CDR2: SGHTA, FQGTGA. The DNA of the CDR3 is TGTGCCAGCAGCCTGACCGGAAGTCGGCTAGCGGGGCCGAGGGGCTACGAGCAGTACTTC. Protein: CASSLTGSRLAGPRGYEQYF.

V is TRBV7-3 and J is TRBJ2-3; 13 nucleotides match TRBD2. Trimming removed 5 bases from V and 2 bases from J; junction bases left unmatched: 4. Germline V CDR1 and CDR2: SGHTA, FQGTGA. This CDR3 spans 16 amino acids. CDR3 sequence (DNA): TGTGCCAGCAGCCCCGGACTAGCGGGAGACACAGATACGCAGTATTTT. Translated: CASSPGLAGDTDTQYF.

This chain joins TRBV19 and TRBJ2-1; 8 bases are shared with TRBD2. The CDR3 contains 15 residues. Germline V CDR1 and CDR2: LNHDA, SQIVND (reference sequence). J gave up 8 bases and V 3 bases, and 9 bases lay outside the gene matches. The CDR3 loop reads CASSIVSGGQDEQFF. The CDR3 DNA reads as TGTGCCAGTAGTATCGTGTCGGGAGGGCAAGATGAGCAGTTCTTC. The full variable domain, in which reference TRBV19 and TRBJ2-1 provide the parts outside the CDR3, is DGGITQSPKYLFRKEGQNVTLSCEQNLNHDAMYWYRQDPGQGLRLIYYSQIVNDFQKGDIAEGYSVSREKKESFPLTVTSAQKNPTAFYLCASSIVSGGQDEQFFGPGTRLTVL.

This clone was recorded once. The CDR3 loop reads CATRHDRSEGETQYF. The DNA of the CDR3 is TGTGCCACCCGACACGACAGGTCAGAGGGAGAGACCCAGTACTTC. This chain uses TRBV24-1 with TRBJ2-5; possibly TRBD1 for D (6 bases). Germline V gives CDR1 KGHDR, CDR2 SFDVKD. Trimming shortened V by 9 bases and J by 4 bases, and 20 bases separated the two germline ends. The CDR3 is 15 residues long.

The V and J genes are TRBV7-9 and TRBJ1-5; D might be TRBD1 (5 bases). The germline CDR1 and CDR2 sequences are SEHNR and FQNEAQ (reference sequence). The CDR3 contains 13 residues. CDR3 DNA sequence: TGTGCTTCGACCCTGGGGCAGAATCAGCCCCAGCATTTT. Encoded protein: CASTLGQNQPQHF.

In its sample, this clone was seen once. The chain uses TRBV9 and TRBJ2-2, with a possible D match to TRBD2 (5 bases). CDR1 is SGDLS, CDR2 YYNGEE, per germline. The CDR3 covers 15 residues. Trimming pared 3 bases from V and 4 bases from J, leaving 13 bases between. CDR3: CASSARRTSTGELFF. The CDR3 DNA reads as TGTGCCAGCAGCGCCCGACGGACTTCCACCGGGGAGCTGTTTTTT.

The CDR3, as DNA: TGTGCCAGCAGTAACCCACAGGGCTACACCTTC. Translation gives CASSNPQGYTF. The chain recombines TRBV6-5 with TRBJ1-2; the D is unclear. The CDR3 covers 11 residues. In germline, CDR1 is MNHEY, CDR2 SVGAGI. V was pared by 5 bases and J by 8 bases, with 9 bases between.

The rearrangement links TRBV29-1 to TRBJ2-7; TRBD2 might be the D (6 bases). Trimming took 5 bases from V and 3 from J, leaving 14 bases between them. The CDR3 covers 13 residues. The germline V gene encodes CDR1 SQVTM and CDR2 ANQGSEA. The CDR3: CSVMGLENYEQYF. The CDR3 DNA follows: TGCAGCGTTATGGGACTCGAGAACTACGAGCAGTACTTC.

The V and J genes are TRBV6-5 and TRBJ1-5, with D possibly matching TRBD1 (6 bases). The germline V gene has CDR1 MNHEY and CDR2 SVGAGI. V lost 10 bases and J 7 bases, leaving 17 bases between the germline ends. The CDR3 runs 13 residues. The CDR3 sequence is CAIRTGIGQPQHF. The CDR3 nucleotides read TGTGCCATCCGCACAGGGATTGGGCAGCCCCAGCATTTT.

The chain uses TRBV16 and TRBJ1-1; 9 positions match TRBD1. The J segment lost 6 bases and the V segment lost 0 bases, leaving 8 bases of the junction unmatched. CDR1 is KGHSY and CDR2 is FQNENV in the germline V gene. CDR3 length: 16 residues. The CDR3 region is CASSQSGTGSVAEAFF. CDR3 bases: TGTGCCAGCAGCCAATCGGGGACAGGGAGCGTGGCTGAAGCTTTCTTT. The entire variable domain, with the rest obtained from reference TRBV16 and TRBJ1-1, is as follows: GEEVAQTPKHLVRGEGQKAKLYCAPIKGHSYVFWYQQVLKNEFKFLISFQNENVFDETGMPKERFSAKCLPNSPCSLEIQATKLEDSAVYFCASSQSGTGSVAEAFFGQGTRLTVV.

The J gene is TRBJ1-5, the V gene TRBV24-1; no clear D gene. Trimming took 9 bases from V and 2 from J, leaving 13 bases between them. Germline CDR1 is KGHDR and CDR2 is SFDVKD. The CDR3 length is 14 residues. Here the CDR3 DNA reads TGTGCCACCGGGTCCCTCGGGGGCAATCAGCCCCAGCATTTT. This translates into CATGSLGGNQPQHF.

The chain couples TRBV3-1 (or the pseudogene TRBV3-2) to TRBJ1-6; D may be TRBD1 (6 bases). Germline-derived CDR1 and CDR2 are LGHDT and YNNKEL (reference sequence). V shed 1 base and J shed 3 bases, with 10 bases lying between them. CDR3 length: 16 amino acids. CDR3 sequence reads: CASSQAGGFYNSPLHF. CDR3 nucleotides: TGTGCCAGCAGCCAAGCTGGGGGCTTCTATAATTCACCCCTCCACTTT.

The CDR3 bases are TGTGCCAGCAGTACAGGGAGCTCCTACGAGCAGTACTTC. This sequence encodes CASSTGSSYEQYF. The chain combines TRBV6-5 with TRBJ2-7, with D possibly TRBD1 on 6 matching bases. CDR3 length: 13 amino acids. The V end lost 5 bases, the J end lost 0 bases, and 8 bases lay between the germline ends. In germline, CDR1 is MNHEY, CDR2 SVGAGI.

The V and J genes are TRBV27 and TRBJ1-3; D remains unclear. V shed 5 bases and J shed 1 base, with 6 bases lying between them. CDR1 MNHEY and CDR2 SMNVEV come from the germline V gene (reference sequence). This CDR3 has 13 amino acids. CDR3: CASSPHSGNTIYF. CDR3 in DNA: TGTGCCAGCAGTCCCCATTCTGGAAACACCATATATTTT.